This TCR beta chain was captured by sequencing in a study of T cell responses to AZD1222 COVID-19 vaccine. Libraries were prepared by immunoSEQ multiplex PCR; TCRdb keeps only in-frame clonotypes and omits some of them. Among around 160,000 clones listed, about 90% were seen once. The starting material was peripheral blood, obtained on day 0 of AZD1222 vaccination. The clonotype originates from an adult in good health.

CDR3 nucleotide sequence: TGTGCCAGCAGCGTTGGGAGAGGGTTCCCCTACGAGCAGTACTTC. It is translated as CASSVGRGFPYEQYF. The chain has TRBV9 and TRBJ2-7, with D tentatively TRBD2 (5 bases). Germline-derived CDR1 and CDR2 are SGDLS and YYNGEE. With 2 bases removed from V and 2 bases from J, the gap between germline ends came to 14 bases. CDR3 length: 15 amino acids. The entire variable domain, with the rest obtained from reference TRBV9 and TRBJ2-7, is as follows: DSGVTQTPKHLITATGQRVTLRCSPRSGDLSVYWYQQSLDQGLQFLIQYYNGEERAKGNILERFSAQQFPDLHSELNLSSLELGDSALYFCASSVGRGFPYEQYFGPGTRLTVT.